This TCR beta chain was captured in a study of tissue T cells after allogeneic stem cell transplantation. TCRdb's copy holds only in-frame clones and misses some; the assay was immunoSEQ multiplex PCR. The sample includes about 5,500 clones, approximately 50% seen only once; the top ten take around a tenth. Of note for this clone: Its antigen is as yet unknown. The genes and germline here are from mouse. Coverage ceases 1 residue before the CDR3 finishes, and the germline J gene fills in the end.

The junction had 6 bases not matched to a gene; V was cut back by 5 bases and J by 2 bases. The CDR3 has 15 amino acids. Per germline, CDR1 SNHLY and CDR2 FYNGKV (reference sequence). Time point noted: mouse harvest day 7 after allogeneic transplant. Mouse grafts combined 10^7 T-cell-depleted bone marrow cells with 10^6 splenic CD5+ T cells. Study-level results: Across patients, clones rarely overlapped, yet motif clusters were shared tissue-specifically. Within patients, tissue anatomy strongly shaped TCR repertoire composition.

Sequenced material: gut tissue. This sequence joins TRBV3 and TRBJ2-1; the match to TRBD2 covers 7 bases. The source is a female BALB/c mouse given C57BL/6 T cells with graft-versus-host disease after an allogeneic hematopoietic cell transplant. The chain's CDR3 is CASSPRLGYYAEQFF. Incomplete CDR3 DNA: TGTGCCAGCAGCCCCAGACTGGGTTACTATGCTGAGCAGTTC.